The 29 T cell receptor beta chains listed next were all sequenced from one sample in a study of blood T cell repertoires in COVID-19. Some clones are missing from TCRdb's copy, which holds only in-frame ones; the method was immunoSEQ multiplex PCR. The sample shows roughly 59,000 clones, approximately 80% of them seen only once. The sequencing input was peripheral blood. The receptors were sampled from an elderly man with acute or convalescent COVID-19.

This chain uses TRBV29-1 with TRBJ2-2; 7 bases fit TRBD1. Germline CDR1 reads SQVTM; CDR2 reads ANQGSEA. This CDR3 comprises 14 residues. After removal of 6 bases from V and 0 bases from J, the junction contained 4 bases not matched to a gene. The chain's CDR3 is CSVSGTANTGELFF. The CDR3 DNA follows: TGCAGCGTATCCGGGACAGCGAACACCGGGGAGCTGTTTTTT.

The chain is built from TRBV7-9 and TRBJ2-1, with 8 bases fitting TRBD2. Germline V gene data show CDR1 as SEHNR and CDR2 as FQNEAQ (reference sequence). The CDR3 loop spans 17 amino acids. The ends lost 4 bases at V and 8 bases at J; junction bases unmatched: 16. The DNA of the CDR3 is TGTGCCAGCAGCTGGCCCGAGCGGGAGAGCTTACAGTATGAGCAGTTCTTC. Translated, it gives CASSWPERESLQYEQFF. Filled out from reference TRBV7-9 and TRBJ2-1, the complete variable domain reads DTGVSQNPRHKITKRGQNVTFRCDPISEHNRLYWYRQTLGQGPEFLTYFQNEAQLEKSRLLSDRFSAERPKGSFSTLEIQRTEQGDSAMYLCASSWPERESLQYEQFFGPGTRLTVL.

J is TRBJ1-4 and V is TRBV10-3, with TRBD1 matching over 7 bases. The J segment lost 4 bases and the V segment lost 2 bases, leaving 4 bases of the junction unmatched. The CDR3 sequence is 15 residues long. Germline values: CDR1 ENHRY, CDR2 SYGVKD. The CDR3 nucleotides read TGTGCCATCAGTGAGACAGGGGCTGATAATGAAAAACTGTTTTTT. Its translation: CAISETGADNEKLFF.

The rearrangement joins TRBV5-1 to TRBJ2-3, with D tentatively TRBD2 (6 bases). This CDR3 is built from 15 residues. Germline V gene data show CDR1 as SGHRS and CDR2 as YFSETQ. V was clipped by 0 bases and J by 2 bases, with 10 bases between them. CDR3 in DNA: TGCGCCAGCAGCTTGGAGGGCGGGGCCACAGATACGCAGTATTTT. Protein sequence: CASSLEGGATDTQYF.

CDR3 DNA: TGTGCCAGCAGCCAATCGTCAGGGAATCAGCCCCAGCATTTT. It yields the protein CASSQSSGNQPQHF. The chain joins TRBV16 to TRBJ1-5, with D possibly being TRBD1 (5 bases). Germline V gives CDR1 KGHSY, CDR2 FQNENV. CDR3 length: 14 amino acids. Between the trimmed V and J ends, which lost 0 bases and 4 bases, there was a span of 7 bases.

This clone was counted a few times. The chain has TRBV12-3 or TRBV12-4 and TRBJ2-2; D possibly corresponds to TRBD2 (5 bases). V was clipped by 6 bases and J by 10 bases, with 12 bases between them. The CDR3 covers 12 residues. CDR3 region: CASRKDFPELFF. The CDR3 DNA reads TGTGCCAGCAGGAAGGACTTCCCGGAGCTGTTTTTT.

J is TRBJ2-5 and V is TRBV5-4; 10 positions match TRBD1. The CDR3 runs 17 residues. V dropped 0 bases and J dropped 5; count of bases not matched to a gene: 10. Germline assignment: CDR1 SGHNT and CDR2 YYREEE (reference sequence). The CDR3 sequence is CASSLGGTGARLETQYF. Written as DNA, the CDR3 is TGTGCCAGCAGCTTGGGCGGGACAGGGGCAAGATTGGAGACCCAGTACTTC.

The genes are TRBV4-2 and TRBJ1-4, with D possibly TRBD1 on 6 matching bases. Between the trimmed V and J ends, which lost 1 base and 0 bases, there was a span of 15 bases. In germline, CDR1 is LGHNA, CDR2 YNFKEQ. This CDR3 spans 18 amino acids. CDR3 in DNA: TGTGCCAGCAGCCAAGGACGAATTGGGACATCAACTAATGAAAAACTGTTTTTT. Translation: CASSQGRIGTSTNEKLFF.

The CDR3 protein is CASSFIAREDYGYTF. The DNA for the CDR3 is TGTGCCAGCAGCTTTATCGCCCGGGAAGACTATGGCTACACCTTC. The V gene is TRBV5-4, the J gene TRBJ1-2; no reliable D call. Germline CDR1 is SGHNT and CDR2 is YYREEE (reference sequence). This CDR3 is 15 amino acids long. Trimming removed 2 bases from V and 3 bases from J, with 14 bases in between.

V gene TRBV29-1 combines with J gene TRBJ2-1, with 13 bases aligning to TRBD2. The length of the CDR3 is 16 residues. Germline CDR1 and CDR2: SQVTM and ANQGSEA. V dropped 2 bases and J dropped 4; count of bases not matched to a gene: 5. This CDR3 is CSVEPELAGGYNEQFF. In DNA, the CDR3 is TGCAGCGTTGAACCGGAACTAGCGGGAGGGTACAATGAGCAGTTCTTC.

CDR3 protein: CASTKQGEMNTEAFF. The DNA of the CDR3 is TGTGCCAGCACAAAACAGGGGGAAATGAACACTGAAGCTTTCTTT. The chain joins TRBV27 to TRBJ1-1, with 8 bases identical to TRBD1. CDR1 is MNHEY, CDR2 SMNVEV, per germline (reference sequence). The trim removed 7 bases at V and 0 bases at J, leaving 7 bases unmatched. The CDR3 totals 15 residues.

V gene TRBV11-3 combines with J gene TRBJ1-2; 12 nucleotides align to TRBD1. V was clipped by 2 bases and J by 0 bases; unmatched bases: 10. The CDR3 covers 19 residues. Germline assignment: CDR1 SGHNT and CDR2 YENEEA. The CDR3 DNA sequence: TGTGCCAGCAGCTTACGGTTGGGGGACAGGGGGCCAGCTAACTATGGCTACACCTTC. Protein product: CASSLRLGDRGPANYGYTF.

CDR3 amino acids: CASSLPGQSYEQYF. CDR3 DNA: TGTGCCAGCAGCTTGCCGGGACAGTCCTACGAGCAGTACTTC. J is TRBJ2-7 and V is TRBV5-6; 7 bases align to TRBD1. The CDR3 sequence is 14 residues long. Germline loops: CDR1 SGHDT, CDR2 YYEEEE. Trimming cost V 1 base and J 1 base; bases outside gene matches: 2. The full variable domain, rest sourced from reference TRBV5-6 and TRBJ2-7, is DAGVTQSPTHLIKTRGQQVTLRCSPKSGHDTVSWYQQALGQGPQFIFQYYEEEERQRGNFPDRFSGHQFPNYSSELNVNALLLGDSALYLCASSLPGQSYEQYFGPGTRLTVT.

V usage is TRBV7-9 and J usage is TRBJ2-1; 11 bases align to TRBD2. V lost 4 bases to trimming and J lost 8 bases; unmatched junction nucleotides: 13. Germline V gives CDR1 SEHNR, CDR2 FQNEAQ (reference sequence). The CDR3 is 17 residues long. CDR3 amino acids: CASSSTILTSGADEQFF. As DNA, the CDR3 is TGTGCCAGCAGCTCAACTATCTTGACTAGCGGGGCCGATGAGCAGTTCTTC. The full variable domain, in which reference TRBV7-9 and TRBJ2-1 provide the parts outside the CDR3, is DTGVSQNPRHKITKRGQNVTFRCDPISEHNRLYWYRQTLGQGPEFLTYFQNEAQLEKSRLLSDRFSAERPKGSFSTLEIQRTEQGDSAMYLCASSSTILTSGADEQFFGPGTRLTVL.

The chain combines TRBV6-6 with TRBJ1-2, with TRBD1 matching over 10 bases. The V gene end was trimmed by 5 bases and the J gene end by 4 bases; junction bases not matched to a gene: 13. In germline, CDR1 is MNHNY, CDR2 SVGAGI (reference sequence). There are 17 residues in the CDR3. DNA of the CDR3: TGTGCCAGCAGTCCCCACGGGACAGGGGCTCTTACCTATGGCTACACCTTC. Translation: CASSPHGTGALTYGYTF.

The J gene is TRBJ2-3, the V gene TRBV5-1; D possibly corresponds to TRBD2 (6 bases). This CDR3 spans 18 amino acids. CDR1 and CDR2 from the germline V gene are SGHRS and YFSETQ. V was pared by 1 base and J by 0 bases, with 18 bases between. Here the CDR3 reads CASSLKLGAGPSTDTQYF. CDR3 DNA: TGCGCCAGCAGCTTGAAGCTGGGTGCGGGGCCTAGCACAGATACGCAGTATTTT.

This clone came up once. V gene TRBV4-2 combines with J gene TRBJ2-7; TRBD2 matches at 7 bases. The CDR3 spans 16 residues. V was pared by 3 bases and J by 5 bases, with 13 bases of the junction left unmatched. Germline assignment: CDR1 LGHNA and CDR2 YNFKEQ. CDR3 nucleotides: TGTGCCAGCAGCCAGGGGGGGGATTTGGGGTTCCACGAGCAGTACTTC. Its protein product is CASSQGGDLGFHEQYF.

The chain uses TRBV30 and TRBJ2-1, with 10 bases lining up with TRBD2. This CDR3 contains 16 residues. V shed 2 bases and J 7 bases; nucleotides not matched to a gene: 11. Germline V CDR1 and CDR2: GTSNPN, SVGIG (reference sequence). CDR3 sequence (DNA): TGTGCCTGGAGTCCCCTCAGCGGGAGGGCCAAAAATGAGCAGTTCTTC. Encoded protein: CAWSPLSGRAKNEQFF.

V is TRBV6-5 and J is TRBJ1-6, with TRBD1 as a possible D gene (5 bases). Trimming took 2 bases from V and 9 from J, leaving 11 bases between them. The CDR3 runs 14 residues. Germline CDR1 reads MNHEY; CDR2 reads SVGAGI. DNA for the CDR3: TGTGCCAGCAGTTACAGGGGCATTGGTTCACCCCTCCACTTT. It is translated as CASSYRGIGSPLHF.

The chain is built from TRBV7-9 and TRBJ2-7, with D maybe TRBD1 (6 bases). The CDR3 has 13 residues. The germline V gene encodes CDR1 SEHNR and CDR2 FQNEAQ (reference sequence). Deletions cut 6 bases from V and 1 base from J, with 10 bases between. The CDR3 reads CASRYGQSYEQYF. For the CDR3, the DNA is TGTGCCAGCAGATACGGACAGTCCTACGAGCAGTACTTC.

The CDR3 is CASSPTQGVEETQYF. The DNA of the CDR3 is TGTGCCAGCTCACCTACACAGGGGGTCGAGGAGACCCAGTACTTC. The chain links TRBV18 to TRBJ2-5; 8 nucleotides line up with TRBD1. The length of the CDR3 is 15 residues. Germline V lookup: CDR1 KGHSH, CDR2 LQKENI. V gave up 3 bases and J gave up 5 bases; unmatched junction bases: 8.

This sequence joins TRBV5-1 and TRBJ1-6, with a tentative D call TRBD1 (5 bases). V was trimmed by 5 bases and J by 7 bases, leaving 13 bases between them. Germline V gene sequence: CDR1 SGHRS, CDR2 YFSETQ. The CDR3 is made up of 14 amino acids. CDR3 sequence reads: CASSVGGINSPLHF. In DNA, the CDR3 is TGCGCCAGCAGTGTCGGGGGAATCAATTCACCCCTCCACTTT.

This clone was seen only once. The V gene is TRBV7-9, the J gene TRBJ1-3, with D perhaps TRBD1 (5 bases). The CDR3 has 14 amino acids. The germline V and J ends were trimmed by 5 bases and 0 bases, with 8 bases remaining between them. Per the germline V gene, CDR1 is SEHNR and CDR2 is FQNEAQ (reference sequence). The chain's CDR3 is CASSPGLSGNTIYF. CDR3 coding DNA: TGTGCCAGCAGCCCGGGACTCTCTGGAAACACCATATATTTT.

The J gene is TRBJ2-3, the V gene TRBV14, with D possibly TRBD2 on 5 matching bases. The V end was cut by 3 bases, the J end by 9 bases, with 19 bases between. Per germline, CDR1 SGHDN and CDR2 FVKESK. This CDR3 contains 15 residues. This CDR3 reads CASSQNDYPAGTQYF. The CDR3 DNA reads as TGTGCCAGCAGCCAGAACGACTATCCAGCCGGGACGCAGTATTTT.

The rearrangement links TRBV5-1 to TRBJ1-3, with D perhaps matching TRBD1 (5 bases). This CDR3 is 14 amino acids long. V gave up 4 bases and J gave up 2 bases, with 10 bases separating them. CDR1 SGHRS and CDR2 YFSETQ come from the germline V gene. CDR3 coding DNA: TGCGCCAGCAGCGGGGGAGGAGCTGGAAACACCATATATTTT. As protein: CASSGGGAGNTIYF. Full variable domain (remainder filled in from reference TRBV5-1 and TRBJ1-3): KAGVTQTPRYLIKTRGQQVTLSCSPISGHRSVSWYQQTPGQGLQFLFEYFSETQRNKGNFPGRFSGRQFSNSRSEMNVSTLELGDSALYLCASSGGGAGNTIYFGEGSWLTVV.

The chain joins TRBV11-2 to TRBJ1-1, with 10 bases lining up with TRBD1. The CDR3 is 17 residues long. Germline CDR1 and CDR2: SGHAT and FQNNGV. V gave up 4 bases and J gave up 7 bases; unmatched junction bases: 15. The CDR3 bases are TGTGCCAGCAGCTCCACCGGGACAGGGGAAGCCCGACTTGAAGCTTTCTTT. It translates to CASSSTGTGEARLEAFF.

This clone was found once. The V gene is TRBV6-6, the J gene TRBJ2-2; unclear D gene. Germline-derived CDR1 and CDR2 are MNHNY and SVGAGI (reference sequence). CDR3 length equals 15 residues. V was pared by 6 bases and J by 7 bases, with 18 bases between. The CDR3 protein is CASRRVGIEDGELFF. Here the CDR3 DNA reads TGTGCCAGCAGACGAGTAGGCATTGAGGACGGGGAGCTGTTTTTT.

This chain uses TRBV19 with TRBJ1-1; TRBD1 matches 8 bases. This CDR3 region has 14 residues. J lost 6 bases, V lost 4 bases, and 7 bases had no gene match. Germline CDR1 LNHDA, CDR2 SQIVND (reference sequence). CDR3: CASSTLDRVSEAFF. In DNA, the CDR3 is TGTGCCAGTAGTACCCTGGACAGGGTATCTGAAGCTTTCTTT.

The CDR3 region is CASSPGQGLYGYTF. CDR3 DNA sequence: TGTGCCAGCAGCCCAGGACAGGGACTCTATGGCTACACCTTC. The chain carries TRBV27 and TRBJ1-2, with 8 bases lining up with TRBD1. The CDR3 covers 14 residues. Germline V gene sequence: CDR1 MNHEY, CDR2 SMNVEV (reference sequence). With V trimmed by 6 bases and J by 4 bases, 7 bases remained unmatched.